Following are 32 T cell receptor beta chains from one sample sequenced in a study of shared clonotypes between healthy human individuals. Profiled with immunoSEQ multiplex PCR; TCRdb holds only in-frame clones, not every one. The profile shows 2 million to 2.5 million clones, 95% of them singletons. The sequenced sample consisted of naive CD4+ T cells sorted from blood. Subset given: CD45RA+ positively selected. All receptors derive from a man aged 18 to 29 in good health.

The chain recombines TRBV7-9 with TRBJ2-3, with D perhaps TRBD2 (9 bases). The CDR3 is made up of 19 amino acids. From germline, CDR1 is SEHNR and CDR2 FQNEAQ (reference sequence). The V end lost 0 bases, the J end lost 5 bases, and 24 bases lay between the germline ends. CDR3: CASSLAPAGQVAGVDTQYF. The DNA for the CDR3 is TGTGCCAGCAGCTTAGCCCCAGCGGGACAGGTAGCGGGAGTAGATACGCAGTATTTT.

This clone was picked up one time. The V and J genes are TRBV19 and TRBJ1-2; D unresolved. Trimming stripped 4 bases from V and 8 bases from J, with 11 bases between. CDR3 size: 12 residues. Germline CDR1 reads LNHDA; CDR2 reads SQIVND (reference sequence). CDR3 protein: CASSTRVGGYTF. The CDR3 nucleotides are TGTGCCAGTAGTACCCGGGTGGGGGGCTACACCTTC.

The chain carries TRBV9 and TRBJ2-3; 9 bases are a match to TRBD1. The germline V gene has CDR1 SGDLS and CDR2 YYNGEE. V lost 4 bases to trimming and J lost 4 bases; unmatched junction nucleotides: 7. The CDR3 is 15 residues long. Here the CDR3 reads CASSPTGTGSDTQYF. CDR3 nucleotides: TGTGCCAGCAGCCCAACCGGGACAGGGTCAGATACGCAGTATTTT.

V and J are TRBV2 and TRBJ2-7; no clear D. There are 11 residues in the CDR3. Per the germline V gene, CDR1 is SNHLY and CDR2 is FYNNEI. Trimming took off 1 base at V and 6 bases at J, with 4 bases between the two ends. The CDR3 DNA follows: TGTGCCAGCAGTGAAGGCAGCGAGCAGTACTTC. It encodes CASSEGSEQYF.

The CDR3 reads CASSLWGQGAMTNEKLFF. DNA for the CDR3: TGTGCCAGCAGTTTATGGGGACAGGGGGCGATGACTAATGAAAAACTGTTTTTT. This chain joins TRBV27 and TRBJ1-4; 12 bases agree with TRBD1. From germline, CDR1 is MNHEY and CDR2 SMNVEV (reference sequence). The ends lost 1 base at V and 2 bases at J; junction bases unmatched: 5. There are 18 residues in the CDR3.

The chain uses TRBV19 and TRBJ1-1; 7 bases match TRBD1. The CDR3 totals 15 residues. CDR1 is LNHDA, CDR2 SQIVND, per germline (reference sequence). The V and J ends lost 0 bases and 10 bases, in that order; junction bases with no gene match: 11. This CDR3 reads CASSIDGGSTGVAFF. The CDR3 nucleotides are TGTGCCAGTAGTATAGATGGGGGCTCTACAGGGGTAGCTTTCTTT.

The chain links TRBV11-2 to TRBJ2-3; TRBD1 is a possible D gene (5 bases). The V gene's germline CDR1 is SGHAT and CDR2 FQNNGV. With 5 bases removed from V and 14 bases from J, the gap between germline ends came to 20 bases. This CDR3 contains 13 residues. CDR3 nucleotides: TGTGCCAGCAGCCCCAGACCAGGGTCCGCTTCGTATTTT. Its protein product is CASSPRPGSASYF.

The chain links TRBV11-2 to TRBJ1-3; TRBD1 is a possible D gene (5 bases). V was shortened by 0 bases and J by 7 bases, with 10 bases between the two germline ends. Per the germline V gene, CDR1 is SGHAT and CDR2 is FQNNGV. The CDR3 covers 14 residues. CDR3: CASSLDRDGNTIYF. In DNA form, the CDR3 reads TGTGCCAGCAGCTTAGACAGGGACGGGAACACCATATATTTT.

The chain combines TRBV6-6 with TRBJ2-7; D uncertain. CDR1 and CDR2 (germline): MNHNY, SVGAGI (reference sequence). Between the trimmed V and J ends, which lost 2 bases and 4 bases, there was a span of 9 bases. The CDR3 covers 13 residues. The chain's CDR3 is CASSYEATYEQYF. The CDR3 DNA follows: TGTGCCAGCAGTTACGAGGCTACATACGAGCAGTACTTC.

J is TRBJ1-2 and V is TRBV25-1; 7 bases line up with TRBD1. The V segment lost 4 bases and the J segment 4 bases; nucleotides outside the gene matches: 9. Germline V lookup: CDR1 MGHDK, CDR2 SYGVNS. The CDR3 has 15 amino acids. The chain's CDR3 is CASSAFGTELYGYTF. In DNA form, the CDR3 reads TGTGCCAGCAGTGCGTTTGGGACAGAACTCTATGGCTACACCTTC.

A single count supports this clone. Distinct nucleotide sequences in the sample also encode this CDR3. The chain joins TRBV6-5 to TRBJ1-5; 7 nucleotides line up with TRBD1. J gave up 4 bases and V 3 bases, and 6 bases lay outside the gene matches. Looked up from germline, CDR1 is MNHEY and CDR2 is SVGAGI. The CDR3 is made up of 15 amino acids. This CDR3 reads CASSYRAGGNQPQHF. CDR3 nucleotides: TGTGCCAGCAGTTATCGGGCAGGGGGTAATCAGCCCCAGCATTTT.

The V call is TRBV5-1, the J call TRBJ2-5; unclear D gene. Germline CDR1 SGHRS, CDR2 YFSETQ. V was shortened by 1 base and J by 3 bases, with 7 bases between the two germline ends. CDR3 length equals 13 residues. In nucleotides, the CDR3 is TGCGCCAGCAGCTTGCAAGCCGAAGAGACCCAGTACTTC. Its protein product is CASSLQAEETQYF.

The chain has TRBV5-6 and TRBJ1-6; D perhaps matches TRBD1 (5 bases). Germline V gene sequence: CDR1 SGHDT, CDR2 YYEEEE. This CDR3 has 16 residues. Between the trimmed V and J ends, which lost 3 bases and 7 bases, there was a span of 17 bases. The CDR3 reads CASSYLAGTWNSPLHF. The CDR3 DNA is TGTGCCAGCAGCTATCTGGCAGGGACTTGGAATTCACCCCTCCACTTT.

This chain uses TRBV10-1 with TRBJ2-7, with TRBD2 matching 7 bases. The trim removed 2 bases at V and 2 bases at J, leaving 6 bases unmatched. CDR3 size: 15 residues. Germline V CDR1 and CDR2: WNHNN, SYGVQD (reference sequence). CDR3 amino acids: CASSEHTSVPYEQYF. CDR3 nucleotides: TGCGCCAGCAGTGAGCATACTAGCGTCCCCTACGAGCAGTACTTC.

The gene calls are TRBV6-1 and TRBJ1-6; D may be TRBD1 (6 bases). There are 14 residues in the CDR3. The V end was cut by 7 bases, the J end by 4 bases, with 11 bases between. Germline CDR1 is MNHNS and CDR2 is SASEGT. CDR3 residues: CASIGGGYNSPLHF. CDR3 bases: TGTGCCAGCATAGGGGGTGGGTATAATTCACCCCTCCACTTT.

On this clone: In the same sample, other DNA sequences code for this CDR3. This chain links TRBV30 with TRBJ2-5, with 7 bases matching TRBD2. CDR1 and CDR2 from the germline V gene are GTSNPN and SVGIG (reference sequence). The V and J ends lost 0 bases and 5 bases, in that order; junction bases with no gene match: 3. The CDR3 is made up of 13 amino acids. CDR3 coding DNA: TGTGCCTGGAGTGTACCCGGGGGGGAGACCCAGTACTTC. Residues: CAWSVPGGETQYF.

The CDR3 spells CASSLDGDNTDTQYF. The CDR3 region has the DNA TGCGCCAGCAGCTTGGACGGAGATAACACAGATACGCAGTATTTT. V and J are TRBV5-1 and TRBJ2-3; no firm D call. CDR1 and CDR2 (germline): SGHRS, YFSETQ. The CDR3 contains 15 residues. Trimming removed 0 bases from V and 2 bases from J, with 10 bases in between.

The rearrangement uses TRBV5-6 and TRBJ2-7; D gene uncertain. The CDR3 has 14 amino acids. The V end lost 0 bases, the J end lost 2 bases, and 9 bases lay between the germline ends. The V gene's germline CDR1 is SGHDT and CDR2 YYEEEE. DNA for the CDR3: TGTGCCAGCAGCTTGGAAACAGCAGCCTACGAGCAGTACTTC. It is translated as CASSLETAAYEQYF.

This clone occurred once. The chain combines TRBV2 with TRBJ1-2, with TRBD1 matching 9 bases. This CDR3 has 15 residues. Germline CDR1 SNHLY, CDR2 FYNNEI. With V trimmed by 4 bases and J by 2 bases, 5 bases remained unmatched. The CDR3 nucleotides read TGTGCCAGCAGTGCAGGACAGGGGCCCAACTATGGCTACACCTTC. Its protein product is CASSAGQGPNYGYTF.

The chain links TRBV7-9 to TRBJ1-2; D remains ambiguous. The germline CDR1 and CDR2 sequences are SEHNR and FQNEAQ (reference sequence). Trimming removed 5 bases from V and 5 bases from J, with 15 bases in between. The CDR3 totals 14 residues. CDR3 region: CASSIDGVTYGYTF. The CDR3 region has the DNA TGTGCCAGCAGCATCGACGGGGTAACTTATGGCTACACCTTC. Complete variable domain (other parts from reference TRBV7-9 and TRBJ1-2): DTGVSQNPRHKITKRGQNVTFRCDPISEHNRLYWYRQTLGQGPEFLTYFQNEAQLEKSRLLSDRFSAERPKGSFSTLEIQRTEQGDSAMYLCASSIDGVTYGYTFGSGTRLTVV.

In DNA form, the CDR3 reads TGTGCCAGCAGCTCTTCGGCGGCCTGGGAGCAGTTCTTC. This encodes CASSSSAAWEQFF. The gene calls are TRBV7-2 and TRBJ2-1; no clear D. The V gene lost 4 bases and the J gene lost 10 bases, with 14 bases spanning the gap. The CDR3 spans 13 residues. CDR1 is SGHTA and CDR2 is FQGNSA in the germline V gene.

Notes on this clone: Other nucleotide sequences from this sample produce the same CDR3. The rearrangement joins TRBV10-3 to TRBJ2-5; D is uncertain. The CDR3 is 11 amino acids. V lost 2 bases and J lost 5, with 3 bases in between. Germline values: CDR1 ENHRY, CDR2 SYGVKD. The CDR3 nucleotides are TGTGCCATCAGTGAGGCGGAGACCCAGTACTTC. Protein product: CAISEAETQYF.

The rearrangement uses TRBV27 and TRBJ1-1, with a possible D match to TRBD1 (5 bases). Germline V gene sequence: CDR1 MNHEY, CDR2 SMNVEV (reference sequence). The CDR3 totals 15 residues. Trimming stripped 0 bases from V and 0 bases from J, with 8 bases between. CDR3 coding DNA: TGTGCCAGCAGTTTATCGGTGACAGTGAACACTGAAGCTTTCTTT. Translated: CASSLSVTVNTEAFF.

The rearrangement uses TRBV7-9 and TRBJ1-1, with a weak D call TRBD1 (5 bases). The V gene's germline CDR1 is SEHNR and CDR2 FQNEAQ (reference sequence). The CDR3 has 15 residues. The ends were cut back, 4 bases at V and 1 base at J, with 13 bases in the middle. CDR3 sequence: CASSSDTQGNTEAFF. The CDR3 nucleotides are TGTGCCAGCAGCTCGGACACTCAGGGGAACACTGAAGCTTTCTTT.

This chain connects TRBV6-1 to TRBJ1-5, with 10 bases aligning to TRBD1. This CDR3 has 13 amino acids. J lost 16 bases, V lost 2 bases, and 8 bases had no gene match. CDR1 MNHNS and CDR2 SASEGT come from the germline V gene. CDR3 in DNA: TGTGCCAGCAGTGAATTTAATAGGGACAGGGGCCATTTT. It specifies CASSEFNRDRGHF.

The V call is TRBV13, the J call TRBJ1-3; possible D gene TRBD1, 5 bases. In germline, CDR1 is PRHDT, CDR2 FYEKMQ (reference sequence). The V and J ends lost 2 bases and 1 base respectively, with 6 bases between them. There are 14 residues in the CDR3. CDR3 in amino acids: CASSLKGSGNTIYF. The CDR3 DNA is TGTGCCAGCAGCTTAAAGGGGTCTGGAAACACCATATATTTT.

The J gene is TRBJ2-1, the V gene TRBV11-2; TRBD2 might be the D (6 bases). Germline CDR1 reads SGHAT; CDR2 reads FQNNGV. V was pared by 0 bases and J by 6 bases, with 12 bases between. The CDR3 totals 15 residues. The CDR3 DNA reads TGTGCCAGCAGCTTAGATTGGGGAGGTGGCAATGAGCAGTTCTTC. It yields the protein CASSLDWGGGNEQFF.

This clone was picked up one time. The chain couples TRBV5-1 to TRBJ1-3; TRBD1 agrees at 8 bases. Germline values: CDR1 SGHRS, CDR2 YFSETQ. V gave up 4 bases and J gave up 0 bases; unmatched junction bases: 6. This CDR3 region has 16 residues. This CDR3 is CASSPSGQVSGNTIYF. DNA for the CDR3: TGCGCCAGCAGCCCGTCGGGACAGGTCTCTGGAAACACCATATATTTT.

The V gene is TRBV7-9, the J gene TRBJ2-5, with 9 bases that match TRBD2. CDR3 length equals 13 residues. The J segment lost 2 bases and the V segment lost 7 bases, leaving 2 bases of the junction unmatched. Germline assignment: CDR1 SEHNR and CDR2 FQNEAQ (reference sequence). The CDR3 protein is CASTLAGQETQYF. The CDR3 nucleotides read TGTGCCAGCACTCTAGCGGGGCAAGAGACCCAGTACTTC.

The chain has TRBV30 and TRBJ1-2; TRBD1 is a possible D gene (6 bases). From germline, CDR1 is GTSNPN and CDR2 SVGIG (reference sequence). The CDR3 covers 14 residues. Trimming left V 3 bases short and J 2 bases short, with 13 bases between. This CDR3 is CAWRWGHLNYGYTF. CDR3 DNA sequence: TGTGCCTGGAGATGGGGACACCTAAACTATGGCTACACCTTC.

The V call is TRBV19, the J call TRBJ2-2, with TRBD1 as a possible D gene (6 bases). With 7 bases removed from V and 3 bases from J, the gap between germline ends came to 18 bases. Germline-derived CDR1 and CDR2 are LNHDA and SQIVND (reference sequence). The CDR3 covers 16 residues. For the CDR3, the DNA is TGTGCCAGTAAGAGCTTAGCTTCAGGGGACACCGGGGAGCTGTTTTTT. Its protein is CASKSLASGDTGELFF.

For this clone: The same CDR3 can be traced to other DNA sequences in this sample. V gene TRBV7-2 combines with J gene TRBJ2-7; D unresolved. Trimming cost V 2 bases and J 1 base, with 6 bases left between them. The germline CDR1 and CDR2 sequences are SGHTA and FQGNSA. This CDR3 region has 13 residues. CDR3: CASSLTSSYEQYF. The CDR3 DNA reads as TGTGCCAGCAGCTTAACGAGTTCCTACGAGCAGTACTTC.